This TCR beta chain was documented in a study of blood T cell repertoires in COVID-19. V gave up 3 bases and J gave up 1 base, with 13 bases separating them. This CDR3 contains 15 residues. CDR1 and CDR2 (germline): MNHEY, SVGAGI. The table came from immunoSEQ multiplex PCR; TCRdb's copy has only in-frame clones and leaves some out. The table has some 180,000 clones, 60% to 80% seen once. The sequence was obtained from a man aged 55-75 years who had been exposed to COVID-19. The sequenced sample consisted of PBMCs or T cells enriched from blood (not recorded which). The chain is built from TRBV6-5 and TRBJ2-7, with D tentatively TRBD1 (7 bases). DNA of the CDR3: TGTGCCAGCAGTTATCGACAGGGAGGATCCTACGAGCAGTACTTC. Amino acids: CASSYRQGGSYEQYF.